This is a list of T cell receptor beta chains from one sample in a study of control samples from healthy donors and cancer patients. Sequencing was performed with immunoSEQ multiplex PCR; in TCRdb, only in-frame clones are kept and a portion is missing. The table records some 87,000 clones, around 80% of them present only once. Sequences were obtained from PBMCs. All receptors derive from a man aged 55 to 70 with head and neck cancer. CDR3s include the opening cysteine and the closing phenylalanine or tryptophan. Size values are once, few and many counts, or a class for expanded clones, and some rows have none.

abundance	v_gene	len	j_gene	CDR3aa
-	TRBV2	16	TRBJ2-7	CASTKGREVATYEQYF
once	TRBV12-3/TRBV12-4	11	TRBJ2-7	CASMGFYGQYF
-	TRBV28	15	TRBJ2-7	CASSTPGHSSYEQYF
-	TRBV7-6	15	TRBJ1-3	CASSYGQGAGNTIYF
-	TRBV13	15	TRBJ1-3	CASSLAGSSGNTIYF
once	TRBV11-2	13	TRBJ1-1	CASSRDRTTEAFF
-	TRBV13	15	TRBJ2-1	CASSTPTEPYNEQFF
-	TRBV5-1	16	TRBJ2-3	CASSLGGAGVTDTQYF
-	TRBV5-1	19	TRBJ2-7	CASSLWGTSGRADYNEQYF
-	TRBV3-1/TRBV3-2	17	TRBJ1-1	CASSEGQGAGMGTEAFF
-	TRBV4-1	15	TRBJ1-4	CASREGAVILEKLFF
-	TRBV11-2	16	TRBJ1-4	CASSQGDGTANEKLFF
-	TRBV7-2	14	TRBJ1-2	CASSPSGADYGYTF
-	TRBV6-1	13	TRBJ2-6	CASSEAYEDVLTF
-	TRBV5-1	14	TRBJ2-7	CASRRQVGSYEQYF
-	TRBV5-4	15	TRBJ2-7	CASSPRWRNSYEQYF
-	TRBV7-6	16	TRBJ2-7	CASSLGAGAASYEQYF
-	TRBV5-4	15	TRBJ1-1	CASTPDPGPNTEAFF
-	TRBV11-2	13	TRBJ1-2	CASGLRRGQGYTF
-	TRBV18	17	TRBJ2-1	CASSARDVAGGPGEQFF
once	TRBV6-5	14	TRBJ2-2	CASRNGGNFGELFF
-	TRBV6-2/TRBV6-3	15	TRBJ2-7	CASSYGQGLRYEQYF
-	TRBV29-1	13	TRBJ1-1	CSAEGQEGTEAFF
-	TRBV2	14	TRBJ1-2	CASSEGETFYGYTF
-	TRBV27	18	TRBJ2-1	CASSLFASGVLSTGEQFF
-	TRBV10-3	13	TRBJ2-1	CAIRREIYNEQFF
-	TRBV12-3/TRBV12-4	12	TRBJ1-3	CASSSRRNTIYF
-	TRBV27	16	TRBJ2-6	CASRLQGARGANVLTF
-	TRBV5-1	14	TRBJ2-7	CASSLGTVAYEQYF
-	TRBV6-6	12	TRBJ1-2	CASSRTGYGYTF
-	TRBV6-6	15	TRBJ2-3	CASSYLGRGVDTQYF
-	TRBV9	16	TRBJ2-2	CASSVHSGKGTGELFF
-	TRBV27	19	TRBJ1-5	CASRHLRGGKFASNQPQHF
-	TRBV7-9	14	TRBJ2-1	CASSLRQGSDEQFF
-	TRBV5-1	16	TRBJ1-1	CASSADLRLTNTEAFF
-	TRBV6-5	15	TRBJ1-6	CASSPSASYNSPLHF
-	TRBV19	12	TRBJ1-2	CASIGRGYGYTF